The TCR beta chain under discussion was sequenced for a study of blood T cell repertoires in COVID-19. Study-wide background: The United States, Italy and Spain were the sources of the acute and convalescent COVID-19 samples. The analysed material was cDNA or gDNA that came from T cells, B-cell-depleted T cells, or PBMCs.

Sequencing used immunoSEQ multiplex PCR; TCRdb keeps in-frame clones, though not all of them. The sample records some 370,000 clones, around 87% being singletons. CDR1 LGHNA and CDR2 YNFKEQ come from the germline V gene. The length of the CDR3 is 16 residues. V lost 0 bases and J lost 9; bases outside the gene matches: 8. The sequence derives from a man aged 18 to 29 with active or convalescent COVID-19. Sequencing used peripheral blood. The V and J genes are TRBV4-2 and TRBJ1-6, with 7 nucleotides matching TRBD1. CDR3 in DNA: TGTGCCAGCAGCCAAGAGGGGGGCAGGGGGACTTCACCCCTCCACTTT. Its translation is CASSQEGGRGTSPLHF.